This T cell receptor beta chain is from a study of T cells after yellow fever vaccination. TCRdb reprocessed the 5' RACE reads via MiXCR and lists one record per CDR3 protein. The table lists hundreds of thousands of distinct CDR3 sequences, roughly 20% of them singletons. This clonotype has only a few counts. What it binds is unknown. General observations from the study: Contaminants from the bulk population, in the form of abundant clonotypes, could be found in FACS-sorted repertoires. Compared with primary, the secondary response was weaker and peaked at day 5, not 15.

V dropped 3 bases and J dropped 11 bases, with 19 bases sitting between them. Germline CDR1 LNHNV, CDR2 YYDKDF (reference sequence). This CDR3 has 14 amino acids. This receptor was taken from a man younger than 35 who received the YFV17D yellow fever vaccine. The chain uses TRBV15 and TRBJ1-1, with a weak D call TRBD1 (6 bases). Sequenced here: PBMCs, sampled before the yellow fever booster vaccination. CDR3 in amino acids: CATSSRWGGGEAFF. Written as DNA, the CDR3 is TGTGCCACCAGCAGCCGGTGGGGGGGCGGCGAGGCTTTCTTT.